These 15 T cell receptor beta chains were all obtained from the same sample, sequenced in a study of T cell responses to AZD1222 COVID-19 vaccine. Sequenced by immunoSEQ multiplex PCR; TCRdb stores in-frame clones only, minus some. The sample lists some 100,000 clones; more than 85% were seen once. The sequenced sample was peripheral blood, obtained on day 0 of AZD1222 vaccination. These receptors were obtained from an adult in good health.

V is TRBV1 and J is TRBJ2-2; TRBD2 is the table's D call, not checked against the DNA. TRBV1 is described as a pseudogene. The CDR3 is 18 amino acids. CDR3 nucleotides: TGCACCAGCAGCCAGGACGAGACTAGCGGGAGGAACACCGGGGAGCTGTTTTTT. As protein: CTSSQDETSGRNTGELFF.

This clone was seen once. The V gene is TRBV13, the J gene TRBJ2-7; the D gene is possibly TRBD2 (6 bases). This CDR3 is built from 15 residues. V was shortened by 5 bases and J by 0 bases, with 14 bases between the two germline ends. CDR1 and CDR2 from the germline V gene are PRHDT and FYEKMQ (reference sequence). CDR3 protein: CASSRRGGSSYEQYF. As DNA, the CDR3 is TGTGCCAGCAGCAGGAGGGGTGGGAGCTCCTACGAGCAGTACTTC.

In the case of this clone: Different DNA sequences within this sample yield the same CDR3. This rearrangement joins TRBV27 to TRBJ2-6; D gene uncertain. Trimming removed 4 bases from V and 0 bases from J, with 10 bases in between. CDR1 is MNHEY and CDR2 is SMNVEV in the germline V gene (reference sequence). CDR3 length: 16 amino acids. CDR3 loop: CASSSGRLSGANVLTF. The CDR3 DNA sequence: TGTGCCAGCAGTTCCGGACGCCTCTCTGGGGCCAACGTCCTGACTTTC.

This chain joins TRBV6-5 and TRBJ1-1; TRBD1 might be the D (5 bases). Germline CDR1 reads MNHEY; CDR2 reads SVGAGI. The CDR3 is 12 amino acids. Between the trimmed V and J ends, which lost 5 bases and 4 bases, there was a span of 8 bases. The CDR3 is CASSPGVTEAFF. Here the CDR3 DNA reads TGTGCCAGCAGTCCGGGGGTCACTGAAGCTTTCTTT.

The chain has TRBV10-2 and TRBJ2-1, with 14 bases identical to TRBD2. The CDR3 sequence is 15 residues long. V gave up 6 bases and J gave up 10 bases; unmatched junction bases: 8. Germline assignment: CDR1 WSHSY and CDR2 SAAADI. CDR3 sequence (DNA): TGCGCCAGCAGGGTGGGACTAGCGGGAGTGGGGGAGCAGTTCTTC. It yields the protein CASRVGLAGVGEQFF.

The rearrangement links TRBV7-2 to TRBJ2-2; weak D call: TRBD1 (5 bases). V lost 6 bases to trimming and J lost 4 bases, with 12 bases between them. The CDR3 length is 14 residues. Per the germline V gene, CDR1 is SGHTA and CDR2 is FQGNSA. As DNA, the CDR3 is TGTGCCAGCAGAGGGGCATCTCCCACCGGGGAGCTGTTTTTT. Translating it yields CASRGASPTGELFF.

In DNA form, the CDR3 reads TGTGCCAGCAGCCCGCGGGGCACAGATACGCAGTATTTT. Protein product: CASSPRGTDTQYF. V gene TRBV3-1 (or the pseudogene TRBV3-2) combines with J gene TRBJ2-3; possible D gene TRBD2, 5 bases. V was shortened by 4 bases and J by 1 base, with 6 bases between the two germline ends. Per the germline V gene, CDR1 is LGHDT and CDR2 is YNNKEL (reference sequence). The CDR3 totals 13 residues.

The chain has TRBV2 and TRBJ2-1; 10 nucleotides match TRBD2. Germline V gene data show CDR1 as SNHLY and CDR2 as FYNNEI. The trim removed 7 bases at V and 7 bases at J, leaving 7 bases unmatched. CDR3 length equals 14 residues. The CDR3 sequence: CASIGLAGVNEQFF. CDR3 bases: TGTGCCAGCATCGGGCTAGCGGGAGTAAATGAGCAGTTCTTC. Based on the CDR3 plus reference TRBV2 and TRBJ2-1, the full variable domain is EPEVTQTPSHQVTQMGQEVILRCVPISNHLYFYWYRQILGQKVEFLVSFYNNEISEKSEIFDDQFSVERPDGSNFTLKIRSTKLEDSAMYFCASIGLAGVNEQFFGPGTRLTVL.

In this sample, this clone turned up a few times. The chain has TRBV2 and TRBJ1-6; 8 bases match TRBD1. Germline assignment: CDR1 SNHLY and CDR2 FYNNEI. The V segment lost 9 bases and the J segment 10 bases; nucleotides outside the gene matches: 8. The CDR3 sequence is 13 residues long. CDR3 DNA: TGTGCCAGTCCCAGGGGGCTCAACTCACCCCTCCACTTT. Its protein product is CASPRGLNSPLHF.

V gene TRBV4-2 combines with J gene TRBJ1-4; D unclear. V dropped 8 bases and J dropped 4 bases, with 17 bases sitting between them. The CDR3 runs to 15 residues. Germline V gene data show CDR1 as LGHNA and CDR2 as YNFKEQ. Here the CDR3 reads CASQPTPGLNEKLFF. In DNA, the CDR3 is TGTGCCAGCCAGCCAACACCAGGCCTTAATGAAAAACTGTTTTTT.

V usage is TRBV30 and J usage is TRBJ2-5, with D uncertain. V shed 2 bases and J shed 1 base, with 11 bases lying between them. Germline CDR1 is GTSNPN and CDR2 is SVGIG (reference sequence). This CDR3 is 14 amino acids long. CDR3 sequence: CAWSYIQSQETQYF. CDR3 DNA sequence: TGTGCCTGGAGTTACATACAATCCCAAGAGACCCAGTACTTC.

V usage is TRBV6-8 and J usage is TRBJ1-5; no definite D call. The CDR3 runs to 11 residues. V gave up 6 bases and J gave up 5 bases, with 5 bases separating them. Germline lookup yields CDR1 MNHGY and CDR2 SAAAGT. In nucleotides, the CDR3 is TGTGCCAGCAGGTATTATCAGCCCCAGCATTTT. It translates to CASRYYQPQHF.

The rearrangement joins TRBV5-1 to TRBJ2-7; a weak D match, TRBD1 (6 bases). The CDR3 contains 14 residues. CDR1 and CDR2 from the germline V gene are SGHRS and YFSETQ. The V and J ends lost 4 bases and 0 bases respectively, with 11 bases between them. In DNA form, the CDR3 reads TGCGCCAGCAGCATTAACAGGGTCTCCTACGAGCAGTACTTC. Amino acid sequence: CASSINRVSYEQYF.

V is TRBV21-1 and J is TRBJ2-7; TRBD2, the D gene given by the table, was not confirmed from the DNA. TRBV21-1 is classified as a pseudogene. CDR3 length: 14 amino acids. The CDR3: CASTPEEGVYEQYF. DNA of the CDR3: TGTGCCAGCACCCCCGAAGAGGGTGTCTACGAGCAGTACTTC.

J is TRBJ2-5 and V is TRBV5-6; 8 nucleotides line up with TRBD1. Germline lookup yields CDR1 SGHDT and CDR2 YYEEEE. V was pared by 5 bases and J by 5 bases, with 5 bases of the junction left unmatched. The CDR3 is 13 residues long. The CDR3 spells CASRRQGRETQYF. The CDR3 DNA follows: TGTGCCAGCAGGCGACAGGGGCGCGAGACCCAGTACTTC.